The 26 T cell receptor beta chains given below trace back to one sample, sequenced in a study of cytomegalovirus exposure and HLA in healthy donors. Use of 60 Vbeta and 13 Jbeta primers characterized the PCR. Clones were sequenced by immunoSEQ multiplex PCR, and TCRdb holds only the in-frame ones, with some missing. The repertoire includes around 140,000 clones, nearly 80% of them detected once, and approximately 0.99% sits in the top ten. The sample comprised PBMCs. These receptors were collected from a male donor in good health and CMV-seronegative.

This rearrangement joins TRBV7-6 to TRBJ2-2, with 9 positions matching TRBD1. The germline V gene encodes CDR1 SGHVS and CDR2 FNYEAQ. The CDR3 extends over 14 amino acids. Trimming removed 5 bases from V and 3 bases from J; junction bases left unmatched: 1. This chain's CDR3 is CASSRDRDTGELFF. The DNA of the CDR3 is TGTGCCAGCAGCCGGGACAGGGACACCGGGGAGCTGTTTTTT. Looking up the rest from reference TRBV7-6 and TRBJ2-2 gives the full variable domain: GAGVSQSPRYKVTKRGQDVALRCDPISGHVSLYWYRQALGQGPEFLTYFNYEAQQDKSGLPNDRFSAERPEGSISTLTIQRTEQRDSAMYRCASSRDRDTGELFFGEGSRLTVL.

V gene TRBV4-1 combines with J gene TRBJ2-5; no firm D call. The ends were cut back, 4 bases at V and 1 base at J, with 7 bases in the middle. The CDR3 consists of 13 residues. The V gene's germline CDR1 is MGHRA and CDR2 YSYEKL. CDR3 sequence: CASSLLFQETQYF. The CDR3, as DNA: TGCGCCAGCAGCCTCTTATTCCAAGAGACCCAGTACTTC.

The chain uses TRBV6-1 and TRBJ1-1; TRBD1 matches at 7 bases. The ends lost 3 bases at V and 1 base at J; junction bases unmatched: 8. Germline-derived CDR1 and CDR2 are MNHNS and SASEGT. The CDR3 extends over 16 amino acids. The chain's CDR3 is CASSDAAGGSNTEAFF. DNA for the CDR3: TGTGCCAGCAGTGATGCGGCAGGGGGATCGAACACTGAAGCTTTCTTT.

V gene TRBV30 combines with J gene TRBJ1-1; 7 nucleotides agree with TRBD1. The CDR3 extends over 12 amino acids. The V and J ends lost 1 base and 7 bases, in that order; junction bases with no gene match: 3. CDR1 and CDR2 from the germline V gene are GTSNPN and SVGIG (reference sequence). In DNA form, the CDR3 reads TGTGCCTGGAGTGGGGACAGAAGTGAAGCTTTCTTT. It codes for CAWSGDRSEAFF.

The rearrangement uses TRBV11-2 and TRBJ2-3, with 8 bases identical to TRBD1. Germline loops: CDR1 SGHAT, CDR2 FQNNGV. The CDR3 runs 15 residues. The trim removed 5 bases at V and 1 base at J, leaving 5 bases unmatched. This chain's CDR3 is CASSLRGRGTDTQYF. The CDR3 coding sequence is TGTGCCAGCAGCCTCAGGGGGCGAGGCACAGATACGCAGTATTTT.

This chain joins TRBV19 and TRBJ2-7; TRBD1 matches 8 bases. The length of the CDR3 is 15 residues. CDR1 is LNHDA, CDR2 SQIVND, per germline (reference sequence). V shed 5 bases and J 4 bases; nucleotides not matched to a gene: 10. The CDR3 region is CASSVQGAQLYEQYF. For the CDR3, the DNA is TGTGCCAGTAGTGTCCAGGGGGCCCAGCTATACGAGCAGTACTTC.

This chain joins TRBV27 and TRBJ2-7; 12 bases map to TRBD2. CDR1 MNHEY and CDR2 SMNVEV come from the germline V gene (reference sequence). The V and J ends lost 4 bases and 3 bases, in that order; junction bases with no gene match: 7. This CDR3 is built from 16 residues. CDR3 nucleotides: TGTGCCAGCAGTTCCGGACTAGCGGGGAGCCACTACGAGCAGTACTTC. Amino acids: CASSSGLAGSHYEQYF.

The chain joins TRBV7-6 to TRBJ1-5; D is possibly TRBD1 (6 bases). This CDR3 is 16 amino acids long. The germline gives CDR1 SGHVS, CDR2 FNYEAQ. V was cut by 0 bases and J by 4 bases, with 13 bases left in between. CDR3 DNA: TGTGCCAGCAGCTTAGCGCCGACAGGATCGAATCAGCCCCAGCATTTT. Translation gives CASSLAPTGSNQPQHF.

V gene TRBV5-1 combines with J gene TRBJ2-2; TRBD2 might be the D (5 bases). This CDR3 has 16 residues. The germline gives CDR1 SGHRS, CDR2 YFSETQ. V lost 1 base to trimming and J lost 0 bases, with 10 bases between them. CDR3 nucleotides: TGCGCCAGCAGCTTGTCAGCGGCCTCGAACACCGGGGAGCTGTTTTTT. Protein sequence: CASSLSAASNTGELFF.

The chain carries TRBV6-5 and TRBJ1-4, with 10 bases matching TRBD1. The CDR3 is made up of 14 amino acids. With V trimmed by 6 bases and J by 8 bases, 6 bases remained unmatched. Germline V CDR1 and CDR2: MNHEY, SVGAGI. The CDR3 reads CASRLGQGGEKLFF. DNA for the CDR3: TGTGCCAGCAGACTAGGACAGGGGGGAGAAAAACTGTTTTTT.

The chain joins TRBV9 to TRBJ1-2; possible D gene TRBD1, 6 bases. Trimming left V 2 bases short and J 3 bases short, with 26 bases between. The CDR3 spans 19 residues. From germline, CDR1 is SGDLS and CDR2 YYNGEE. The CDR3 region is CASSVQVGAYARGDYGYTF. The CDR3 DNA reads as TGTGCCAGCAGCGTTCAGGTGGGGGCGTACGCCCGGGGGGACTATGGCTACACCTTC.

This clone was seen once. The genes are TRBV15 and TRBJ2-5; 14 bases align to TRBD2. Losses at the gene ends were 5 bases for V and 0 bases for J; bases not matched to a gene: 8. Germline values: CDR1 LNHNV, CDR2 YYDKDF (reference sequence). The CDR3 runs 18 residues. The CDR3 spells CATSPRRTSGGYQETQYF. The CDR3 DNA reads as TGTGCCACCAGCCCACGAAGGACTAGCGGGGGGTACCAAGAGACCCAGTACTTC.

The chain joins TRBV30 to TRBJ1-5; the match to TRBD1 covers 7 bases. Germline assignment: CDR1 GTSNPN and CDR2 SVGIG (reference sequence). Trimming took 1 base from V and 2 from J; bases not matched to a gene: 2. The CDR3 is made up of 14 amino acids. The CDR3 DNA follows: TGTGCCTGGAGTGACAGGGGTGGCAATCAGCCCCAGCATTTT. Translation: CAWSDRGGNQPQHF.

This chain connects TRBV5-1 to TRBJ2-3, with D unclear. CDR3 size: 14 residues. V was clipped by 1 base and J by 6 bases, with 12 bases between them. Germline V lookup: CDR1 SGHRS, CDR2 YFSETQ. In nucleotides, the CDR3 is TGCGCCAGCAGCTTGAAAGCGTCGGCGGATACGCAGTATTTT. This translates into CASSLKASADTQYF.

V gene TRBV19 combines with J gene TRBJ1-2, with D perhaps matching TRBD1 (5 bases). CDR1 LNHDA and CDR2 SQIVND come from the germline V gene (reference sequence). CDR3 length equals 13 residues. With 9 bases removed from V and 1 base from J, the gap between germline ends came to 12 bases. CDR3: CASLSRVNYGYTF. The CDR3 coding sequence is TGTGCCAGCCTTTCCAGGGTTAACTATGGCTACACCTTC. The entire variable domain, with the rest obtained from reference TRBV19 and TRBJ1-2, is as follows: DGGITQSPKYLFRKEGQNVTLSCEQNLNHDAMYWYRQDPGQGLRLIYYSQIVNDFQKGDIAEGYSVSREKKESFPLTVTSAQKNPTAFYLCASLSRVNYGYTFGSGTRLTVV.

This clone was seen once. The rearrangement links TRBV2 to TRBJ2-4; 8 bases are a match to TRBD1. The CDR3 runs to 15 residues. J was trimmed by 13 bases and V by 4 bases; bases with no gene match: 15. Germline loops: CDR1 SNHLY, CDR2 FYNNEI. Here the CDR3 DNA reads TGTGCCAGCAGTGTAGCAGGGGGCGTAGGCGGTCGGCAGTACTTC. Its translation: CASSVAGGVGGRQYF.

The J gene is TRBJ2-3, the V gene TRBV7-2; TRBD2 matches 11 bases. This CDR3 is built from 16 residues. CDR1 and CDR2 (germline): SGHTA, FQGNSA. Trimming took 6 bases from V and 5 from J; bases not matched to a gene: 10. CDR3 sequence reads: CASRALAGAGEDTQYF. DNA for the CDR3: TGTGCCAGCAGGGCACTAGCGGGGGCCGGGGAAGATACGCAGTATTTT.

The chain couples TRBV2 to TRBJ1-4; unclear D gene. Germline V lookup: CDR1 SNHLY, CDR2 FYNNEI. V shed 4 bases and J shed 7 bases, with 13 bases lying between them. This CDR3 is 14 amino acids long. CDR3 residues: CASSARYGAEKLFF. The CDR3 region has the DNA TGTGCCAGCAGTGCCCGGTACGGTGCTGAAAAACTGTTTTTT.

The V gene is TRBV4-1, the J gene TRBJ1-2; TRBD1 matches at 9 bases. The CDR3 sequence is 15 residues long. Germline V gene data show CDR1 as MGHRA and CDR2 as YSYEKL. V shed 0 bases, J shed 5 bases, and the junction held 4 bases outside the gene matches. DNA of the CDR3: TGCGCCAGCAGCCAAGAGGAGACAGGGGGGTATGGCTACACCTTC. The encoded protein is CASSQEETGGYGYTF.

The gene calls are TRBV19 and TRBJ1-1; 8 nucleotides line up with TRBD1. Germline V gives CDR1 LNHDA, CDR2 SQIVND (reference sequence). This CDR3 has 16 amino acids. The junction had 9 bases not matched to a gene; V was cut back by 1 base and J by 5 bases. CDR3 sequence reads: CASSIAPDRVETEAFF. The CDR3 DNA reads as TGTGCCAGTAGTATAGCCCCGGACAGGGTAGAGACTGAAGCTTTCTTT.

This chain connects TRBV6-5 to TRBJ2-5, with 7 bases aligning to TRBD1. The assigned J gene may be wrong: the sequence end matches TRBJ2-7 better. The germline gives CDR1 MNHEY, CDR2 SVGAGI. This CDR3 region has 15 residues. CDR3 residues: CASSYSTGSRYEQYF. The CDR3 coding sequence is TGTGCCAGCAGTTATTCGACAGGGTCACGATACGAGCAGTACTTC.

The rearrangement joins TRBV11-3 to TRBJ1-1, with a possible D match to TRBD1 (6 bases). The ends were cut back, 4 bases at V and 6 bases at J, with 12 bases in the middle. The CDR3 runs to 13 residues. The V gene's germline CDR1 is SGHNT and CDR2 YENEEA. CDR3 region: CASSSRGGAEAFF. The CDR3 nucleotides read TGTGCCAGCAGCTCCCGCGGGGGCGCTGAAGCTTTCTTT.

The genes are TRBV19 and TRBJ1-2; 8 positions agree with TRBD1. V lost 4 bases to trimming and J lost 3 bases; unmatched junction nucleotides: 1. Germline values: CDR1 LNHDA, CDR2 SQIVND (reference sequence). The CDR3 runs 13 residues. Here the CDR3 reads CASSKGQDYGYTF. For the CDR3, the DNA is TGTGCCAGTAGTAAGGGACAGGACTATGGCTACACCTTC.

In its sample, this clone was seen a few times. The CDR3 spells CASCPTGGSVRSPLHF. CDR3 sequence (DNA): TGTGCCAGCTGCCCGACAGGGGGCAGTGTAAGGTCACCCCTCCACTTT. The rearrangement joins TRBV6-6 to TRBJ1-6; TRBD1 agrees at 10 bases. This CDR3 is 16 amino acids long. The germline CDR1 and CDR2 sequences are MNHNY and SVGAGI (reference sequence). The V segment lost 8 bases and the J segment 10 bases; nucleotides outside the gene matches: 14.

A note on this clone: The same CDR3 arises from other DNA sequences in this sample as well. The gene calls are TRBV2 and TRBJ2-1, with a weak D call TRBD2 (7 bases). V lost 6 bases and J lost 8, with 14 bases in between. This CDR3 is built from 13 residues. Per germline, CDR1 SNHLY and CDR2 FYNNEI. The CDR3 DNA follows: TGTGCCAGCAGGCGGGAGACAGGCGATGAGCAGTTCTTC. Protein sequence: CASRRETGDEQFF.

The CDR3 protein is CATSRDGGGRDEKLFF. DNA of the CDR3: TGTGCCACCAGCAGAGATGGAGGGGGCCGAGACGAAAAACTGTTTTTT. The chain recombines TRBV15 with TRBJ1-4, with 7 bases aligning to TRBD1. Trimming removed 0 bases from V and 8 bases from J; junction bases left unmatched: 9. Germline V lookup: CDR1 LNHNV, CDR2 YYDKDF (reference sequence). CDR3 size: 16 residues.